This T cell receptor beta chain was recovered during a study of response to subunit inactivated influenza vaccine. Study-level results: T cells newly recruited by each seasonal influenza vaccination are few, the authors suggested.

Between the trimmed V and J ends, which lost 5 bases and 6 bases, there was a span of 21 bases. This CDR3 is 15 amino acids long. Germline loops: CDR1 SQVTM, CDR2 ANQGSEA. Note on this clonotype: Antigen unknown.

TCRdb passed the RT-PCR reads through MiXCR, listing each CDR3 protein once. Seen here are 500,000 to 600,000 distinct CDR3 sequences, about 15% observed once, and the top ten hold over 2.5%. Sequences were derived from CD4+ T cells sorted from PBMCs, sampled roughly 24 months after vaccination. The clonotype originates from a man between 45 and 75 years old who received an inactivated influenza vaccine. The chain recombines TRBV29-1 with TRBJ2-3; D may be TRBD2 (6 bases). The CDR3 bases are TGCAGCGTTTCGGCGGGATGGCCCGCGGCGGATACGCAGTATTTT. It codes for CSVSAGWPAADTQYF.